The 26 T cell receptor beta chains reported below all come from one sample, sequenced in a study of blood T cells in healthy people across ages. With a J-beta primer mix and a sample-barcoded 5' primer, a second PCR ran roughly 6 to 11 cycles. Each CDR3 protein is one row after TCRdb ran MiXCR on the 5' RACE reads. The repertoire consists of hundreds of thousands of distinct CDR3 sequences, with more than 25% occurring once and the leading ten covering around 16%. The sequencing input was blood. The source is a woman older than 75 in good health.

The chain carries TRBV20-1 and TRBJ2-3, with D perhaps TRBD2 (6 bases). The ends were cut back, 3 bases at V and 0 bases at J, with 10 bases in the middle. The CDR3 length is 14 residues. CDR1 and CDR2 (germline): DFQATT, SNEGSKA (reference sequence). In DNA form, the CDR3 reads TGCAGTGCTAGGGGGGGAGTAAGCACAGATACGCAGTATTTT. Amino acid sequence: CSARGGVSTDTQYF.

This clonotype came up a few times. One junction end disagrees with the germline gene, perhaps due to a read error. V is TRBV5-5 and J is TRBJ2-1; 11 bases agree with TRBD2. The length of the CDR3 is 16 residues. Germline V gives CDR1 SGHKS, CDR2 YYEKEE (reference sequence). CDR3 sequence: CVSTLPRLAGGNEQFF. The CDR3, as DNA: TGTGTCAGCACCCTACCTCGGCTAGCGGGGGGTAATGAGCAGTTCTTC.

With respect to this clonotype: A much larger clone lies a single base off, so this may be a read error. The chain carries TRBV5-1 and TRBJ2-1; 7 bases are shared with TRBD1. This CDR3 has 14 amino acids. Germline-derived CDR1 and CDR2 are SGHRS and YFSETQ. The CDR3 loop is CASSPGQSCNEQFF. The CDR3, as DNA: TGCGCCAGCAGCCCGGGACAGTCCTGCAATGAGCAGTTCTTC. Full variable domain (remainder filled in from reference TRBV5-1 and TRBJ2-1): KAGVTQTPRYLIKTRGQQVTLSCSPISGHRSVSWYQQTPGQGLQFLFEYFSETQRNKGNFPGRFSGRQFSNSRSEMNVSTLELGDSALYLCASSPGQSCNEQFFGPGTRLTVL.

At least ten counts were recorded for this clonotype. The rearrangement joins TRBV6-2 or TRBV6-3 to TRBJ2-1; a weak D match, TRBD2 (6 bases). The CDR3 runs 14 residues. Germline CDR1 MNHEY, CDR2 SVGEGT. Trimming stripped 0 bases from V and 6 bases from J, with 9 bases between. DNA for the CDR3: TGTGCCAGCAGTTACTCTATGGGGGGCAATGAGCAGTTCTTC. It is translated as CASSYSMGGNEQFF.

At least ten counts were recorded for this clonotype. The chain couples TRBV18 to TRBJ2-7; the D gene is possibly TRBD2 (5 bases). The V gene lost 5 bases and the J gene lost 0 bases, with 8 bases spanning the gap. Looked up from germline, CDR1 is KGHSH and CDR2 is LQKENI. The CDR3 extends over 13 amino acids. CDR3 residues: CASSEGFSYEQYF. The CDR3 DNA sequence: TGTGCCAGCTCAGAGGGTTTCTCCTACGAGCAGTACTTC.

This clonotype was seen repeatedly, ten times or more. V usage is TRBV7-2 and J usage is TRBJ2-1; possibly TRBD2 for D (5 bases). V shed 5 bases and J shed 6 bases, with 20 bases lying between them. This CDR3 contains 16 residues. Looked up from germline, CDR1 is SGHTA and CDR2 is FQGNSA. Here the CDR3 DNA reads TGTGCCAGCAGCCCGCCCGGGGTCCAATCTCTCAATGAGCAGTTCTTC. Protein: CASSPPGVQSLNEQFF.

The chain uses TRBV12-3 or TRBV12-4 and TRBJ2-3, with D possibly being TRBD1 (6 bases). With 6 bases removed from V and 2 bases from J, the gap between germline ends came to 18 bases. The CDR3 covers 16 residues. Here the CDR3 reads CASRLQGGMSTDTQYF. CDR3 nucleotide sequence: TGTGCCAGCAGATTACAGGGTGGGATGTCCACAGATACGCAGTATTTT.

This clonotype was picked up many times. The chain recombines TRBV7-2 with TRBJ1-2, with a possible D match to TRBD1 (5 bases). The V and J ends lost 4 bases and 4 bases respectively, with 10 bases between them. CDR1 is SGHTA, CDR2 FQGNSA, per germline. This CDR3 is built from 13 residues. The CDR3 DNA sequence: TGTGCCAGCAGCTCTCAGGGACGCTATGGCTACACCTTC. Its translation is CASSSQGRYGYTF.

The sample holds a few counts of this clonotype. The gene calls are TRBV6-1 and TRBJ1-1, with no clear D. There are 13 residues in the CDR3. The germline V gene has CDR1 MNHNS and CDR2 SASEGT. Trimming shortened V by 2 bases and J by 3 bases, and 7 bases separated the two germline ends. The DNA for the CDR3 is TGTGCCAGCAGTGAAAGGGAATACACTGAAGCTTTCTTT. Translating gives CASSEREYTEAFF.

This clonotype has a count of ten or more. The chain carries TRBV12-3 or TRBV12-4 and TRBJ1-6; D possibly corresponds to TRBD1 (5 bases). V was pared by 6 bases and J by 11 bases, with 17 bases between. This CDR3 region has 14 residues. CDR3 nucleotide sequence: TGTGCCAGCAGCCCCCACAGGAATTCAGCACCCCTCCACTTT. Its translation: CASSPHRNSAPLHF.

This clonotype has a handful of counts. The chain uses TRBV6-2 or TRBV6-3 and TRBJ2-1, with TRBD1 identical over 10 bases. J was trimmed by 0 bases and V by 8 bases; bases with no gene match: 7. Per germline, CDR1 MNHEY and CDR2 SVGEGT. The CDR3 spans 16 residues. For the CDR3, the DNA is TGTGCCAGCGGCTCCGGACAGGGGGTCTCCTACAATGAGCAGTTCTTC. Its translation is CASGSGQGVSYNEQFF.

The chain employs TRBV5-4 and TRBJ2-2; the D gene is possibly TRBD2 (5 bases). The CDR3 consists of 13 residues. The V gene's germline CDR1 is SGHNT and CDR2 YYREEE (reference sequence). The germline V and J ends were trimmed by 5 bases and 7 bases, with 12 bases remaining between them. Written as DNA, the CDR3 is TGTGCCAGCAGGGGCGAGGGCGGCGGGGAGCTGTTTTTT. Residues: CASRGEGGGELFF.

As for this clonotype: As the CDR3 is not closed by the conserved phenylalanine or tryptophan, this likely results from a read error. This sequence joins TRBV12-3 or TRBV12-4 and TRBJ2-3; D may be TRBD1 or TRBD2 (6 bases each). CDR3 length: 18 amino acids. V lost 6 bases and J 4 bases, leaving 26 bases between the germline ends. CDR3 sequence: CASRPQLRGVVGADTQYS. For the CDR3, the DNA is TGTGCCAGCAGACCCCAACTAAGGGGGGTTGTGGGGGCAGATACGCAGTATTCT.

Only a few counts were recorded for this clonotype. The genes are TRBV6-2 or TRBV6-3 and TRBJ2-5; 7 nucleotides agree with TRBD1. This CDR3 comprises 16 residues. The V gene end was trimmed by 0 bases and the J gene end by 5 bases; junction bases not matched to a gene: 9. Germline assignment: CDR1 MNHEY and CDR2 SVGEGT. Written as DNA, the CDR3 is TGTGCCAGCAGTTACTCCGCGACAGGGACCCATGAGACCCAGTACTTC. Protein product: CASSYSATGTHETQYF.

This clonotype was counted ten times or more. The chain recombines TRBV4-3 with TRBJ1-2; tentatively, D is TRBD1 (6 bases). The CDR3 sequence is 16 residues long. Between the trimmed V and J ends, which lost 0 bases and 5 bases, there was a span of 16 bases. Per germline, CDR1 LGHNA and CDR2 YSLEER. This CDR3 is CASSQDLLLGAYGYTF. The CDR3 DNA follows: TGCGCCAGCAGCCAAGATCTATTGCTGGGGGCATATGGCTACACCTTC.

This clonotype was seen at least ten times. The chain employs TRBV7-2 and TRBJ2-3, with D perhaps matching TRBD1 or TRBD2 (5 bases each). This CDR3 region has 16 residues. Between the trimmed V and J ends, which lost 3 bases and 0 bases, there was a span of 13 bases. From germline, CDR1 is SGHTA and CDR2 FQGNSA. CDR3 region: CASSFGTRYSTDTQYF. In nucleotides, the CDR3 is TGTGCCAGCAGCTTCGGGACGCGTTATAGCACAGATACGCAGTATTTT.

There are many counts of this clonotype. The V gene is TRBV5-6, the J gene TRBJ1-1; 9 bases fit TRBD1. CDR1 is SGHDT, CDR2 YYEEEE, per germline. Trimming took 2 bases from V and 11 from J; bases not matched to a gene: 4. This CDR3 spans 12 amino acids. DNA for the CDR3: TGTGCCAGCAGCTTCAGGACAGGGGAGGCTTTCTTT. Protein product: CASSFRTGEAFF.

The rearrangement uses TRBV20-1 and TRBJ1-3, with TRBD1 identical over 7 bases. The junction had 15 bases not matched to a gene; V was cut back by 1 base and J by 0 bases. Germline V gene sequence: CDR1 DFQATT, CDR2 SNEGSKA (reference sequence). This CDR3 is 19 amino acids long. CDR3 in amino acids: CSARVRGTGVGYSGNTIYF. CDR3 bases: TGCAGTGCTAGAGTTCGGGGAACAGGGGTCGGATACTCTGGAAACACCATATATTTT.

For this clonotype: The junction shows a germline mismatch at one end, possibly a read error. The rearrangement joins TRBV6-6 to TRBJ1-2; D is unresolved. The CDR3 spans 13 residues. Germline CDR1 MNHNY, CDR2 SVGAGI (reference sequence). CDR3 in amino acids: CTSTQDGRYGYTF. CDR3 sequence (DNA): TGTACCAGCACCCAAGACGGAAGGTATGGCTACACCTTC.

The rearrangement links TRBV5-4 to TRBJ1-6; TRBD1 matches 8 bases. The germline gives CDR1 SGHNT, CDR2 YYREEE (reference sequence). This CDR3 has 14 residues. V was clipped by 0 bases and J by 10 bases; unmatched bases: 3. This chain's CDR3 is CASSLGQGQSPLHF. CDR3 bases: TGTGCCAGCAGCTTGGGACAGGGGCAGTCACCCCTCCACTTT.

As regards this clonotype: Given a much more abundant clone one base away, this may be a read error. The V call is TRBV4-3, the J call TRBJ2-7; D may be TRBD1 or TRBD2 (5 bases each). CDR3 size: 15 residues. Looked up from germline, CDR1 is LGHNA and CDR2 is YSLEER. CDR3 sequence reads: CASSQDWDRTYGQYF. In DNA form, the CDR3 reads TGCGCCAGCAGCCAAGATTGGGACCGGACCTACGGGCAGTACTTC.

A note on this clonotype: A much larger clonotype is one base distant, so this may be a read error. The V gene is TRBV6-2 or TRBV6-3, the J gene TRBJ2-1, with 11 bases that match TRBD2. Matching the DNA end better, TRBJ2-7 makes the J call doubtful. The CDR3 consists of 15 residues. Looked up from germline, CDR1 is MNHEY and CDR2 is SVGEGT. The CDR3 sequence is CASSYASGGYNEQYF. In DNA form, the CDR3 reads TGTGCCAGCAGTTACGCTAGCGGGGGGTACAATGAGCAGTACTTC.

Many counts were recorded for this clonotype. The chain joins TRBV11-2 to TRBJ2-5, with unresolved D. There are 15 residues in the CDR3. Germline CDR1 SGHAT, CDR2 FQNNGV. V was trimmed by 4 bases and J by 2 bases, leaving 14 bases between them. The CDR3 bases are TGTGCCAGCAGCTACTCAGGAAAAGGGCAAGAGACCCAGTACTTC. Its protein product is CASSYSGKGQETQYF.

V is TRBV5-5 and J is TRBJ2-1; 7 bases fit TRBD2. The ends lost 2 bases at V and 2 bases at J; junction bases unmatched: 4. The germline CDR1 and CDR2 sequences are SGHKS and YYEKEE (reference sequence). This CDR3 has 15 amino acids. CDR3 protein: CASSFVGGTYNEQFF. In nucleotides, the CDR3 is TGTGCCAGCAGCTTTGTCGGGGGGACCTACAATGAGCAGTTCTTC.

As concerns this clonotype: A much larger clone lies a single base off, so this may be a read error. The rearrangement links TRBV7-2 to TRBJ1-2, with TRBD1 as a possible D gene (5 bases). The CDR3 covers 13 residues. From germline, CDR1 is SGHTA and CDR2 FQGNSA. CDR3 DNA sequence: TGTGCCAGCAGCTCCAGGGTGGACTATGGCAACACCTTC. As protein: CASSSRVDYGNTF.

This clonotype occurred a few times. The chain joins TRBV6-2 or TRBV6-3 to TRBJ2-5, with TRBD2 matching over 9 bases. The CDR3 contains 14 residues. J was trimmed by 9 bases and V by 6 bases; bases with no gene match: 11. Germline V gene sequence: CDR1 MNHEY, CDR2 SVGEGT. The CDR3 DNA follows: TGTGCCAGCAGGAGCGGGGGGCCCGACGGTGCCCAGTACTTC. Protein product: CASRSGGPDGAQYF.